This T cell receptor beta chain derives from a study of blood T cells in healthy people across ages. The wider study: Researchers report that template switching captured about one barcoded beta molecule per two T cells.

Primed by a sample-barcoded 5' primer and a J-beta primer mix, a second PCR proceeded for 7 to 11 cycles. A single record per CDR3 protein comes from TCRdb applying MiXCR to the 5' RACE reads. Among some 710,000 distinct CDR3 sequences, 46% were seen once, and the ten largest hold roughly 20%. Notes on this clonotype: Because the CDR3's place on the DNA is in doubt, the DNA is left out and the CDR3 is given as listed by TCRdb.

The CDR3 spans 16 amino acids, including both terminal residues. The V call is TRBV12-3 or TRBV12-4, the J call TRBJ2-3. Sequencing was done on a sample of blood. This receptor was obtained from a man older than 75 in good health. CDR3 amino acids: CASSLVASGSTDTRYF.